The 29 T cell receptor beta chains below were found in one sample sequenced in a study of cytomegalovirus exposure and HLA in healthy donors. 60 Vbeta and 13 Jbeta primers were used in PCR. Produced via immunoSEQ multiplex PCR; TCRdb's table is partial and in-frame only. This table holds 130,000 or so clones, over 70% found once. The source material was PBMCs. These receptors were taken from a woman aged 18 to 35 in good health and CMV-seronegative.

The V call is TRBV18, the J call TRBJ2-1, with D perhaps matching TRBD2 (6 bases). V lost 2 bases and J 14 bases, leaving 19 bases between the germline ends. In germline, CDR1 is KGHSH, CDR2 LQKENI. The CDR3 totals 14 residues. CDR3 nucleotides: TGTGCCAGCTCACCATCCCCGGTCTGGGAGGTCGAGTTCTTC. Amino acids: CASSPSPVWEVEFF.

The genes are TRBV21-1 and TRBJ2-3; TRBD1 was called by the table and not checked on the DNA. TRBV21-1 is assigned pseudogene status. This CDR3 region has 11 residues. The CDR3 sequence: CASPLQDTQYF. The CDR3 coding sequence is TGTGCCAGCCCCCTCCAGGATACGCAGTATTTT.

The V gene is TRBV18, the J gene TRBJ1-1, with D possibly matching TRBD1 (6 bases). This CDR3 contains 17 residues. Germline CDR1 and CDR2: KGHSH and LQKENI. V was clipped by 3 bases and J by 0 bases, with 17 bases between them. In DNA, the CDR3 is TGTGCCAGCTCACCTAGAGGCGGGGGCTTGGTGAACACTGAAGCTTTCTTT. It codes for CASSPRGGGLVNTEAFF.

CDR3 in amino acids: CASSYSSGALNEQFF. The CDR3 DNA reads TGTGCCAGCAGTTACTCGAGCGGGGCGCTCAATGAGCAGTTCTTC. The genes are TRBV6-5 and TRBJ2-1, with TRBD2 matching over 7 bases. Germline V gene sequence: CDR1 MNHEY, CDR2 SVGAGI. The CDR3 runs 15 residues. V lost 0 bases to trimming and J lost 6 bases; unmatched junction nucleotides: 5.

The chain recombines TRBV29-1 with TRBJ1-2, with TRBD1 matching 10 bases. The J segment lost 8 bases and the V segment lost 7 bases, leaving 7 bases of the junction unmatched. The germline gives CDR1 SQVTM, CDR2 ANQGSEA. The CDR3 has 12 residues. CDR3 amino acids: CSGGGTGEGYTF. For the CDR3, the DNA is TGCAGCGGTGGGGGGACAGGGGAGGGCTACACCTTC.

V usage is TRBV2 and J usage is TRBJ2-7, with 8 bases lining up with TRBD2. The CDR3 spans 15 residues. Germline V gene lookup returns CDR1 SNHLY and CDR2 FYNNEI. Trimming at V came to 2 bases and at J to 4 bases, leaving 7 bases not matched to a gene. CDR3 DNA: TGTGCCAGCAGTGAATTAGTAGCGGGACTTTACGAGCAGTACTTC. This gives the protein CASSELVAGLYEQYF.

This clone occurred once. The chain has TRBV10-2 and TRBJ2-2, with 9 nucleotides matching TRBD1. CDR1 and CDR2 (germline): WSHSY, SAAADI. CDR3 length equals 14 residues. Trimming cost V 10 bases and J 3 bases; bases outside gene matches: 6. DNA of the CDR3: TGCGCCACTGGGGACAGGGCGGACACCGGGGAGCTGTTTTTT. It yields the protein CATGDRADTGELFF.

CDR3 sequence: CATSRDLVGLERETQYF. CDR3 sequence (DNA): TGTGCCACCAGCAGAGATTTGGTGGGACTAGAAAGAGAGACCCAGTACTTC. The chain has TRBV15 and TRBJ2-5; the match to TRBD2 covers 8 bases. The V gene's germline CDR1 is LNHNV and CDR2 YYDKDF (reference sequence). J was trimmed by 4 bases and V by 0 bases; bases with no gene match: 10. The CDR3 has 17 residues.

The CDR3 DNA reads TGTGCCATCAGTGAGCCGGGATCCATTCCTTCGCAGCGGGGCCGGGAAAACTACGAGCAGTACTTC. Amino acid sequence: CAISEPGSIPSQRGRENYEQYF. The chain employs TRBV10-3 and TRBJ2-7, with 7 bases identical to TRBD2. Germline assignment: CDR1 ENHRY and CDR2 SYGVKD. The CDR3 sequence is 22 residues long. V lost 2 bases to trimming and J lost 3 bases; unmatched junction nucleotides: 28.

CDR3 DNA sequence: TGCAGCGTTGAAGGGGACAGGGGGCGATGGACTGAAGCTTTCTTT. This encodes CSVEGDRGRWTEAFF. The chain carries TRBV29-1 and TRBJ1-1; 12 bases are shared with TRBD1. The V segment lost 1 base and the J segment 5 bases; nucleotides outside the gene matches: 5. Germline values: CDR1 SQVTM, CDR2 ANQGSEA. The CDR3 extends over 15 amino acids. Looking up the rest from reference TRBV29-1 and TRBJ1-1 gives the full variable domain: SAVISQKPSRDICQRGTSLTIQCQVDSQVTMMFWYRQQPGQSLTLIATANQGSEATYESGFVIDKFPISRPNLTFSTLTVSNMSPEDSSIYLCSVEGDRGRWTEAFFGQGTRLTVV.

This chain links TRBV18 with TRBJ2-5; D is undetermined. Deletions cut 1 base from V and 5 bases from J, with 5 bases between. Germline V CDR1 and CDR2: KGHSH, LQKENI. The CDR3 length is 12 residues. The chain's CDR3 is CASSPRVETQYF. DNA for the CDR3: TGTGCCAGCTCACCACGAGTGGAGACCCAGTACTTC.

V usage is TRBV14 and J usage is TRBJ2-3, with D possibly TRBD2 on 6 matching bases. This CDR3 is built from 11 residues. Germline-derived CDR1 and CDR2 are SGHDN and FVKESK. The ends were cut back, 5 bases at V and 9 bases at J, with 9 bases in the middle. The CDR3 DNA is TGTGCCAGCAGCGGAGGGATCACGCAGTATTTT. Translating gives CASSGGITQYF.

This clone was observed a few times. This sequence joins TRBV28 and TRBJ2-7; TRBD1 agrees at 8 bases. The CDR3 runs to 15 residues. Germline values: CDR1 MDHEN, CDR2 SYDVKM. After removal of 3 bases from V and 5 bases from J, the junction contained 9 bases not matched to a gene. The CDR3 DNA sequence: TGTGCCAGCAGTTTGGGCGGACAGGGAAGCCACGAGCAGTACTTC. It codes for CASSLGGQGSHEQYF.

The CDR3 bases are TGCGCCAGCAGCTCAAAAGCACAGAAAAGCTCTGGAAACACCATATATTTT. This encodes CASSSKAQKSSGNTIYF. The chain employs TRBV5-1 and TRBJ1-3; D is unclear. There are 17 residues in the CDR3. Germline values: CDR1 SGHRS, CDR2 YFSETQ. The germline V and J ends were trimmed by 3 bases and 0 bases, with 16 bases remaining between them.

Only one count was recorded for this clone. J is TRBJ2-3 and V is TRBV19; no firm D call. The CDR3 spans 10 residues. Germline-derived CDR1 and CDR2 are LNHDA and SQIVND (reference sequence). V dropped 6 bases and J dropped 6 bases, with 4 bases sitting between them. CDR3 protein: CASRADTQYF. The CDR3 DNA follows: TGTGCCAGTAGAGCGGATACGCAGTATTTT. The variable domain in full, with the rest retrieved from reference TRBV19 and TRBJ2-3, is DGGITQSPKYLFRKEGQNVTLSCEQNLNHDAMYWYRQDPGQGLRLIYYSQIVNDFQKGDIAEGYSVSREKKESFPLTVTSAQKNPTAFYLCASRADTQYFGPGTRLTVL.

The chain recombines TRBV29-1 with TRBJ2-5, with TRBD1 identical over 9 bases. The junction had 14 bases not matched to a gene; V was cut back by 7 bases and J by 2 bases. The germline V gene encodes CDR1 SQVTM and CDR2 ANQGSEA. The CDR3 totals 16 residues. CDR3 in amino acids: CSAETHRDRVQETQYF. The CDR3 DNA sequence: TGCAGCGCCGAGACCCACCGGGACAGGGTACAAGAGACCCAGTACTTC.

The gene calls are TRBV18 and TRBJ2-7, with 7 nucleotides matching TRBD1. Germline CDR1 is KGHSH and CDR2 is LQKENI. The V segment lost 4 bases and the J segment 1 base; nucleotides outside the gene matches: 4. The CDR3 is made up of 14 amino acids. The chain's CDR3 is CASSQGGASYEQYF. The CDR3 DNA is TGTGCCAGCTCACAAGGGGGCGCTTCCTACGAGCAGTACTTC. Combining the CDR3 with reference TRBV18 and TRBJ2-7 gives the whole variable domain NAGVMQNPRHLVRRRGQEARLRCSPMKGHSHVYWYRQLPEEGLKFMVYLQKENIIDESGMPKERFSAEFPKEGPSILRIQQVVRGDSAAYFCASSQGGASYEQYFGPGTRLTVT.

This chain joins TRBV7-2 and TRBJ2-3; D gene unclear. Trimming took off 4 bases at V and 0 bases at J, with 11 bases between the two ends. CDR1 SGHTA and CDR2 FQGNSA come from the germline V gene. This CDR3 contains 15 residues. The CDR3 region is CTSSSFVRSTDTQYF. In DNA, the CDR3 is TGTACCAGCAGCTCCTTTGTTCGGAGCACAGATACGCAGTATTTT.

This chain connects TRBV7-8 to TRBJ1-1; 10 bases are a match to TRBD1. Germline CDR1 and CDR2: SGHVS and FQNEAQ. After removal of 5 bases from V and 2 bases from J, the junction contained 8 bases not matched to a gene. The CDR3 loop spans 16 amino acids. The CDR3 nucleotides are TGTGCCAGCAGCCCGGGACAGGGGAATTATAACACTGAAGCTTTCTTT. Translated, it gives CASSPGQGNYNTEAFF. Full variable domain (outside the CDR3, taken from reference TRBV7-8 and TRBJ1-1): GAGVSQSPRYKVAKRGQDVALRCDPISGHVSLFWYQQALGQGPEFLTYFQNEAQLDKSGLPSDRFFAERPEGSVSTLKIQRTQQEDSAVYLCASSPGQGNYNTEAFFGQGTRLTVV.

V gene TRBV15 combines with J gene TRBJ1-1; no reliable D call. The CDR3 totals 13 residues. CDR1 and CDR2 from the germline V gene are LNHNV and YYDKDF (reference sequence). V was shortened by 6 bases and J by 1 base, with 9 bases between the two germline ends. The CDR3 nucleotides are TGTGCCACCAGAGCCACAGAGAACACTGAAGCTTTCTTT. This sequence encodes CATRATENTEAFF. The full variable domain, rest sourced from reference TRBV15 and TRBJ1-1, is DAMVIQNPRYQVTQFGKPVTLSCSQTLNHNVMYWYQQKSSQAPKLLFHYYDKDFNNEADTPDNFQSRRPNTSFCFLDIRSPGLGDTAMYLCATRATENTEAFFGQGTRLTVV.

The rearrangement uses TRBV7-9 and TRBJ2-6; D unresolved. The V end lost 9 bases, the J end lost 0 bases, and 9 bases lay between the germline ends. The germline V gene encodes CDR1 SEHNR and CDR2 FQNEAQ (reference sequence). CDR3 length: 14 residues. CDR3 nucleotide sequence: TGTGCCAGTCCGGCTAGCTCTGGGGCCAACGTCCTGACTTTC. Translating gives CASPASSGANVLTF.

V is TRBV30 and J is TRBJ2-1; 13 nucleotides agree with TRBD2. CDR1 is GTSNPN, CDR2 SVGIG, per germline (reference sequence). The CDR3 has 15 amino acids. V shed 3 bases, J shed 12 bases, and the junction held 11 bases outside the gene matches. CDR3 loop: CAWSPRTSGSWLQFF. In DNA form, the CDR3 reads TGTGCCTGGAGCCCCCGGACTAGCGGGAGTTGGTTGCAGTTCTTC.

The CDR3 here is CAWSVAGDTGELFF. In DNA form, the CDR3 reads TGTGCCTGGAGTGTAGCAGGGGACACCGGGGAGCTGTTTTTT. The V call is TRBV30, the J call TRBJ2-2; maybe TRBD1 (6 bases). The V gene's germline CDR1 is GTSNPN and CDR2 SVGIG (reference sequence). V dropped 0 bases and J dropped 3 bases, with 8 bases sitting between them. The CDR3 contains 14 residues.

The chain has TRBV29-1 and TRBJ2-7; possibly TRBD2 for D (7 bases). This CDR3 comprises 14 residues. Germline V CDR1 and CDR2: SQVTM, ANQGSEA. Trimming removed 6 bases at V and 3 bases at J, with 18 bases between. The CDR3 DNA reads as TGCAGCGTGAGGGGGGGAGGGATCAACTACGAGCAGTACTTC. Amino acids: CSVRGGGINYEQYF.

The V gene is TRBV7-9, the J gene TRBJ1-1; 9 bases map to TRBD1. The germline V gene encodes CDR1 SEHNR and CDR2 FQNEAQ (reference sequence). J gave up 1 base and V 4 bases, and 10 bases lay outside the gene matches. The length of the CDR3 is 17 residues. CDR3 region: CASSYPRGGQGNTEAFF. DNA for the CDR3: TGTGCCAGCAGCTACCCCCGAGGGGGACAGGGGAACACTGAAGCTTTCTTT.

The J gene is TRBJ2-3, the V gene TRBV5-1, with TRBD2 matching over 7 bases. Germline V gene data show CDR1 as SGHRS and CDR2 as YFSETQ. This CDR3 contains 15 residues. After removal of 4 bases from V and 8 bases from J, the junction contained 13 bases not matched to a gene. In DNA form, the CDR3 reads TGCGCCAGCAGCCCGGAGAGCGGGATGCTTGGTACGCAGTATTTT. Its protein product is CASSPESGMLGTQYF.

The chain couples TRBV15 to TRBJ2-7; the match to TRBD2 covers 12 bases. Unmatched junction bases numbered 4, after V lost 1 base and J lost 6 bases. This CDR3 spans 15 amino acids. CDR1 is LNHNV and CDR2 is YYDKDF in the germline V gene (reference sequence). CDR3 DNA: TGTGCCACCAGCAGAGGACTAGCGGGAGCTAGCGAGCAGTACTTC. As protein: CATSRGLAGASEQYF.

For the CDR3, the DNA is TGTGCCAGCAGTTTTCTGGGAGGGAACACTGAAGCTTTCTTT. Translation: CASSFLGGNTEAFF. This chain uses TRBV28 with TRBJ1-1, with D hard to call. V gave up 3 bases and J gave up 1 base, with 9 bases separating them. This CDR3 contains 14 residues. The germline V gene has CDR1 MDHEN and CDR2 SYDVKM.

Written as DNA, the CDR3 is TGTGCCAGTAGTATCGGTTTCACAGATACGCAGTATTTT. This gives the protein CASSIGFTDTQYF. The rearrangement joins TRBV19 to TRBJ2-3; D gene ambiguous. V was clipped by 3 bases and J by 2 bases, with 6 bases between them. CDR3 size: 13 residues. CDR1 is LNHDA, CDR2 SQIVND, per germline (reference sequence). Combining the CDR3 with reference TRBV19 and TRBJ2-3 gives the whole variable domain DGGITQSPKYLFRKEGQNVTLSCEQNLNHDAMYWYRQDPGQGLRLIYYSQIVNDFQKGDIAEGYSVSREKKESFPLTVTSAQKNPTAFYLCASSIGFTDTQYFGPGTRLTVL.